The source of this T cell receptor beta chain is a study of chemoradiotherapy in HPV16-positive cancers. The V gene's germline CDR1 is MGHDK and CDR2 SYGVNS. This CDR3 is 17 amino acids long. Losses at the gene ends were 4 bases for V and 4 bases for J; bases not matched to a gene: 9. Points on this clone: Its antigen is currently unknown.

Study-wide points: Candidate HPV-specific clones and E7-related TCR motifs grew in tumor during treatment.

The repertoire was sequenced with immunoSEQ multiplex PCR; TCRdb's copy has only in-frame clones and lacks some. The sample shows roughly 28,000 clones, 75% to 90% of them seen only once. Sequencing used blood, obtained from a patient who underwent chemoradiotherapy. This sequence was found in a human donor with HPV-associated anogenital cancer. This rearrangement joins TRBV25-1 to TRBJ2-3; the match to TRBD2 covers 12 bases. CDR3: CASSVASGGVRADTQYF. CDR3 in DNA: TGTGCCAGCAGTGTGGCTAGCGGGGGGGTACGCGCAGATACGCAGTATTTT.